The clone carrying this T cell receptor beta chain was recorded only once. Its specificity is not known. The entry originates in a study of shared clonotypes between healthy human individuals. Study overall: The study used three CD4 naive, three CD4 memory, two CD8 naive and one CD8 memory plate per donor.

General study findings and limits: Clonotype sharing levels among donors were expected to vary with sequencing depth. Across a handful of donors, naive CD4 shared roughly 5%, naive CD8 more than 3%, memory CD4 less than 2.5%, memory CD8 under 0.5%.

Profiled with immunoSEQ multiplex PCR; TCRdb holds only in-frame clones, not every one. The sample yields about 1.5 million clones, around 98% seen once. The CD4+ fraction was divided into a CD45RA+ naive subset and a CD45RA-negative memory subset. The CDR3 length is 14 residues. Between the trimmed V and J ends, which lost 8 bases and 4 bases, there was a span of 17 bases. Germline CDR1 and CDR2: MNHEY and SMNVEV (reference sequence). The sample consisted of naive CD4+ T cells sorted from blood. Stated subset: CD45RA+ positively selected. This clonotype was sampled from a man under 40 in good health. This rearrangement joins TRBV27 to TRBJ1-2, with D maybe TRBD1 (5 bases). The CDR3, as DNA: TGTGCCAGCGGCAGCGGGCAGGGTCGCTATGGCTACACCTTC. This gives the protein CASGSGQGRYGYTF.